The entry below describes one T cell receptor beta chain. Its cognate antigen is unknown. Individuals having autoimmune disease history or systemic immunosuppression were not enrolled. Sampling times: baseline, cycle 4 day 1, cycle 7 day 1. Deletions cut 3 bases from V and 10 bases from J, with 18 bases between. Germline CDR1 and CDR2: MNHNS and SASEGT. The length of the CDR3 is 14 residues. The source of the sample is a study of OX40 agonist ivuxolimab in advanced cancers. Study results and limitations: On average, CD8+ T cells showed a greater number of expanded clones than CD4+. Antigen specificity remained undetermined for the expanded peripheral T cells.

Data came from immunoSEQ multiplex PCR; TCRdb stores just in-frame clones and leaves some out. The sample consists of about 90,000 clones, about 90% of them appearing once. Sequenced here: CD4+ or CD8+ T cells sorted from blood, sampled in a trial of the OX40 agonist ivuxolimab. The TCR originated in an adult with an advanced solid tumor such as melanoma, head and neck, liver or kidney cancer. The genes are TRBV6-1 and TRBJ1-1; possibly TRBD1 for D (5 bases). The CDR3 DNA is TGTGCCAGCAGTGATTCCTGGGCGGGGCTCCGAGCTTTCTTT. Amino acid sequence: CASSDSWAGLRAFF.